These T cell receptor beta chains were read from a single sample in a study of T cell responses to AZD1222 COVID-19 vaccine. Profiling relied on immunoSEQ multiplex PCR, and the TCRdb table lists in-frame clones only, not all of them. The sample consists of 120,000 to 150,000 clones, under 90% of them appearing once. This sample comprised peripheral blood, obtained 28 days after the second AZD1222 dose. The origin of the receptors is an adult who received the AZD1222 COVID-19 vaccine. Both conserved end residues are part of each CDR3. D genes are given only for firm matches. Some rows mark clone size as missing; the rest say once, few, many or name a class of expanded clone.

J gene: TRBJ1-2
clone size: few
CDR3 length: 14
V gene: TRBV5-1
D gene: TRBD1
CDR3 protein: CASSLGQGAYGYTF
CDR3 DNA: TGCGCCAGCAGCTTGGGACAGGGGGCTTATGGCTACACCTTC

J gene: TRBJ2-7
clone size: -
CDR3 length: 14
V gene: TRBV19
D gene: -
CDR3 protein: CASSLVVNTYEQYF
CDR3 DNA: TGTGCCAGTAGTTTGGTGGTGAATACCTACGAGCAGTACTTC

J gene: TRBJ1-1
clone size: -
CDR3 length: 12
V gene: TRBV30
D gene: -
CDR3 protein: CAWSGGHTEAFF
CDR3 DNA: TGTGCCTGGAGTGGGGGACACACTGAAGCTTTCTTT

J gene: TRBJ1-2
clone size: -
CDR3 length: 14
V gene: TRBV19
D gene: -
CDR3 protein: CASSTDSLNYGYTF
CDR3 DNA: TGTGCCAGTAGTACCGACAGTCTTAACTATGGCTACACCTTC

J gene: TRBJ1-3
clone size: -
CDR3 length: 15
V gene: TRBV5-4
D gene: -
CDR3 protein: CASSLFGASGNTIYF
CDR3 DNA: TGTGCCAGCAGCTTGTTCGGGGCCTCTGGAAACACCATATATTTT

J gene: TRBJ1-1
clone size: -
CDR3 length: 8
V gene: TRBV24-1
D gene: -
CDR3 protein: CAAREAFF
CDR3 DNA: TGTGCCGCCCGTGAAGCTTTCTTT

J gene: TRBJ2-2
clone size: -
CDR3 length: 17
V gene: TRBV24-1
D gene: TRBD2
CDR3 protein: CATSDGPSGVETGELFF
CDR3 DNA: TGTGCCACCAGTGATGGTCCTAGCGGAGTGGAAACCGGGGAGCTGTTTTTT

J gene: TRBJ2-2
clone size: -
CDR3 length: 16
V gene: TRBV6-6
D gene: -
CDR3 protein: CASSRRGGPNTGELFF
CDR3 DNA: TGTGCCAGCAGTCGGAGGGGGGGCCCGAACACCGGGGAGCTGTTTTTT

J gene: TRBJ1-5
clone size: -
CDR3 length: 14
V gene: TRBV28
D gene: TRBD1
CDR3 protein: CASGLGQGNQPQHF
CDR3 DNA: TGTGCCAGCGGCCTCGGACAGGGCAATCAGCCCCAGCATTTT

J gene: TRBJ2-1
clone size: -
CDR3 length: 14
V gene: TRBV9
D gene: -
CDR3 protein: CASSPPRTNNEQFF
CDR3 DNA: TGTGCCAGCAGCCCCCCCCGGACGAACAATGAGCAGTTCTTC

J gene: TRBJ1-6
clone size: -
CDR3 length: 15
V gene: TRBV16
D gene: -
CDR3 protein: CASSQAGVGNSPLHF
CDR3 DNA: TGTGCCAGCAGCCAAGCCGGGGTCGGGAATTCACCCCTCCACTTT

J gene: TRBJ2-1
clone size: -
CDR3 length: 14
V gene: TRBV27
D gene: -
CDR3 protein: CASSLGGFYNEQFF
CDR3 DNA: TGTGCCAGCAGTTTAGGAGGGTTTTACAATGAGCAGTTCTTC

J gene: TRBJ2-7
clone size: -
CDR3 length: 16
V gene: TRBV5-1
D gene: TRBD2
CDR3 protein: CASSLVTSGGAYEQYF
CDR3 DNA: TGCGCCAGCAGCTTGGTTACTAGCGGAGGGGCCTACGAGCAGTACTTC

J gene: TRBJ1-3
clone size: -
CDR3 length: 14
V gene: TRBV5-4
D gene: -
CDR3 protein: CASSLQGSGNTIYF
CDR3 DNA: TGTGCCAGCAGCCTCCAGGGGTCCGGAAACACCATATATTTT

J gene: TRBJ2-3
clone size: -
CDR3 length: 17
V gene: TRBV5-5
D gene: TRBD2
CDR3 protein: CASSLRGGERITDTQYF
CDR3 DNA: TGTGCCAGCAGCTTGCGCGGGGGGGAGCGTATTACAGATACGCAGTATTTT

J gene: TRBJ1-1
clone size: -
CDR3 length: 15
V gene: TRBV28
D gene: TRBD1
CDR3 protein: CASSQRQGGDTEAFF
CDR3 DNA: TGTGCCAGCAGTCAAAGACAGGGAGGGGACACTGAAGCTTTCTTT

J gene: TRBJ2-2
clone size: -
CDR3 length: 14
V gene: TRBV7-9
D gene: -
CDR3 protein: CASSPQGSTGELFF
CDR3 DNA: TGTGCCAGCAGCCCACAGGGCTCAACCGGGGAGCTGTTTTTT

J gene: TRBJ2-3
clone size: -
CDR3 length: 14
V gene: TRBV19
D gene: TRBD2
CDR3 protein: CASGLAGGTDTQYF
CDR3 DNA: TGTGCCAGTGGACTAGCGGGGGGCACAGATACGCAGTATTTT

J gene: TRBJ2-3
clone size: -
CDR3 length: 16
V gene: TRBV28
D gene: TRBD2
CDR3 protein: CASTPAGLADTDTQYF
CDR3 DNA: TGTGCCAGCACCCCGGCGGGACTAGCGGACACAGATACGCAGTATTTT

J gene: TRBJ2-7
clone size: -
CDR3 length: 17
V gene: TRBV28
D gene: TRBD2
CDR3 protein: CASSFSASGKTRYEQYF
CDR3 DNA: TGTGCCAGCAGTTTCAGCGCTAGCGGGAAAACCCGGTACGAGCAGTACTTC

J gene: TRBJ2-7
clone size: -
CDR3 length: 13
V gene: TRBV11-3
D gene: -
CDR3 protein: CASSSGPNNEQYF
CDR3 DNA: TGTGCCAGCAGCTCCGGGCCGAACAACGAGCAGTACTTC

J gene: TRBJ2-5
clone size: -
CDR3 length: 15
V gene: TRBV7-6
D gene: TRBD2
CDR3 protein: CASSPRLAPQETQYF
CDR3 DNA: TGTGCCAGCAGCCCGCGACTAGCGCCGCAAGAGACCCAGTACTTC

J gene: TRBJ1-5
clone size: -
CDR3 length: 14
V gene: TRBV2
D gene: -
CDR3 protein: CASSEWGLNQPQHF
CDR3 DNA: TGTGCCAGCAGTGAATGGGGGCTAAATCAGCCCCAGCATTTT

J gene: TRBJ1-2
clone size: once
CDR3 length: 15
V gene: TRBV9
D gene: TRBD1
CDR3 protein: CASSVGDRTGYGYTF
CDR3 DNA: TGTGCCAGCAGCGTAGGAGACCGGACAGGATATGGCTACACCTTC

J gene: TRBJ1-2
clone size: -
CDR3 length: 18
V gene: TRBV10-3
D gene: TRBD1
CDR3 protein: CAISEVDRGRERNYGYTF
CDR3 DNA: TGTGCCATCAGTGAAGTGGACAGGGGAAGGGAAAGGAACTATGGCTACACCTTC

J gene: TRBJ1-3
clone size: -
CDR3 length: 14
V gene: TRBV5-4
D gene: -
CDR3 protein: CASSNDGFGNTIYF
CDR3 DNA: TGTGCCAGCAGCAACGATGGGTTCGGAAACACCATATATTTT

J gene: TRBJ1-5
clone size: -
CDR3 length: 15
V gene: TRBV11-2
D gene: TRBD1
CDR3 protein: CASSPDRALNQPQHF
CDR3 DNA: TGTGCCAGCAGTCCGGACAGGGCCTTAAATCAGCCCCAGCATTTT

J gene: TRBJ1-5
clone size: -
CDR3 length: 16
V gene: TRBV5-4
D gene: -
CDR3 protein: CASSLADPNSNQPQHF
CDR3 DNA: TGTGCCAGCAGCTTGGCCGATCCGAATAGCAATCAGCCCCAGCATTTT

J gene: TRBJ2-3
clone size: -
CDR3 length: 15
V gene: TRBV18
D gene: TRBD2
CDR3 protein: CASSPRAGGTDTQYF
CDR3 DNA: TGTGCCAGCTCACCGCGAGCGGGGGGTACAGATACGCAGTATTTT

J gene: TRBJ2-1
clone size: -
CDR3 length: 10
V gene: TRBV29-1
D gene: -
CDR3 protein: CSVVYSEQFF
CDR3 DNA: TGCAGCGTTGTGTATAGTGAGCAGTTCTTC

J gene: TRBJ2-2
clone size: many
CDR3 length: 18
V gene: TRBV28
D gene: -
CDR3 protein: CASSLAYRGGPNTGELFF
CDR3 DNA: TGTGCCAGCAGTTTAGCATACAGGGGAGGACCCAACACCGGGGAGCTGTTTTTT

J gene: TRBJ1-3
clone size: -
CDR3 length: 16
V gene: TRBV5-5
D gene: -
CDR3 protein: CASSLVGASAGNTIYF
CDR3 DNA: TGTGCCAGCAGCTTGGTCGGGGCATCGGCTGGAAACACCATATATTTT

J gene: TRBJ2-7
clone size: -
CDR3 length: 15
V gene: TRBV19
D gene: TRBD2
CDR3 protein: CASRVNSGSIDEQYF
CDR3 DNA: TGTGCCAGTAGGGTTAATAGCGGGAGTATCGACGAGCAGTACTTC

J gene: TRBJ2-1
clone size: -
CDR3 length: 17
V gene: TRBV5-4
D gene: TRBD2
CDR3 protein: CASSLFYSGGAYNEQFF
CDR3 DNA: TGTGCCAGCAGCTTGTTTTACAGCGGGGGAGCCTACAATGAGCAGTTCTTC

J gene: TRBJ2-1
clone size: -
CDR3 length: 17
V gene: TRBV27
D gene: -
CDR3 protein: CASSVGTRGGARNEQFF
CDR3 DNA: TGTGCCAGCAGTGTAGGGACTCGGGGCGGGGCCCGCAATGAGCAGTTCTTC

J gene: TRBJ2-1
clone size: -
CDR3 length: 17
V gene: TRBV10-3
D gene: TRBD2
CDR3 protein: CAISSGRGTSSYNEQFF
CDR3 DNA: TGTGCCATTTCTAGCGGGAGGGGTACTAGCTCCTACAATGAGCAGTTCTTC

J gene: TRBJ2-2
clone size: once
CDR3 length: 12
V gene: TRBV29-1
D gene: -
CDR3 protein: CSAASQSGELFF
CDR3 DNA: TGCAGCGCGGCATCTCAGTCCGGGGAGCTGTTTTTT

J gene: TRBJ1-1
clone size: -
CDR3 length: 15
V gene: TRBV2
D gene: -
CDR3 protein: CASSELRVVNTEAFF
CDR3 DNA: TGTGCCAGCAGTGAATTAAGGGTTGTTAACACTGAAGCTTTCTTT

J gene: TRBJ2-7
clone size: -
CDR3 length: 13
V gene: TRBV29-1
D gene: TRBD2
CDR3 protein: CSVQTGRAGEQYF
CDR3 DNA: TGCAGCGTCCAAACCGGGAGGGCAGGGGAGCAGTACTTC

J gene: TRBJ2-1
clone size: -
CDR3 length: 14
V gene: TRBV24-1
D gene: -
CDR3 protein: CATSEQGNILEQFF
CDR3 DNA: TGTGCCACGTCTGAACAGGGTAATATCCTTGAGCAGTTCTTC

J gene: TRBJ1-2
clone size: -
CDR3 length: 13
V gene: TRBV7-2
D gene: -
CDR3 protein: CASSRDGNYGYTF
CDR3 DNA: TGTGCCAGCAGCCGCGACGGGAACTATGGCTACACCTTC

J gene: TRBJ2-7
clone size: once
CDR3 length: 13
V gene: TRBV12-3/TRBV12-4
D gene: TRBD1
CDR3 protein: CASSRDRGYEQYF
CDR3 DNA: TGTGCCAGCAGCCGGGACAGGGGTTACGAGCAGTACTTC

J gene: TRBJ2-5
clone size: -
CDR3 length: 15
V gene: TRBV11-2
D gene: TRBD2
CDR3 protein: CASSSAGESRETQYF
CDR3 DNA: TGTGCCAGCAGCTCCGCGGGGGAGTCTCGAGAGACCCAGTACTTC

J gene: TRBJ1-6
clone size: -
CDR3 length: 13
V gene: TRBV6-5
D gene: -
CDR3 protein: CASSPDRSSPLHF
CDR3 DNA: TGTGCCAGCAGCCCCGACAGGTCTTCACCCCTCCACTTT

J gene: TRBJ2-1
clone size: -
CDR3 length: 15
V gene: TRBV28
D gene: TRBD2
CDR3 protein: CASSRTKREWNEQFF
CDR3 DNA: TGTGCCAGCAGTAGGACGAAGCGGGAGTGGAATGAGCAGTTCTTC